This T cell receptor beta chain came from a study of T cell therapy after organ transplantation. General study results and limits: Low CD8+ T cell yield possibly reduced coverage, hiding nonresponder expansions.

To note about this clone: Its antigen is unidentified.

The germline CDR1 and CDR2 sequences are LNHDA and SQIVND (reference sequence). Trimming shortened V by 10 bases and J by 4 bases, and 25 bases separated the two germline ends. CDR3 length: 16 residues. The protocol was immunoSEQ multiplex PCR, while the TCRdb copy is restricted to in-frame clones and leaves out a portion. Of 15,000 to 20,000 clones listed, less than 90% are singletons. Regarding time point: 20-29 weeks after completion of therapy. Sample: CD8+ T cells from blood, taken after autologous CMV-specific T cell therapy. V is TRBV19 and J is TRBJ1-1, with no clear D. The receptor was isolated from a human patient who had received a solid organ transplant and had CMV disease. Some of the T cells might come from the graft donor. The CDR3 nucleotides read TGTGCCACCGCTTCGGGAGTGGTCCCGAGGAGCACTGAAGCTTTCTTT. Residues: CATASGVVPRSTEAFF.